This record looks at one T cell receptor beta chain sequence and its context. Its target is unknown. This sample stems from a study of post-analysis software for immune sequencing data. CDR1 is SGHVS and CDR2 is FNYEAQ in the germline V gene. V was pared by 2 bases and J by 3 bases, with 10 bases of the junction left unmatched. This CDR3 has 17 residues. Unique molecular identifiers tagged the TCR beta cDNA libraries. TCRdb reprocessed the PCR reads via MiXCR and lists one record per CDR3 protein. The table lists 750,000 to 950,000 distinct CDR3 sequences, approximately 53% of them singletons. The study's findings and limits: For normalized Chao1 diversity, multiple sclerosis patients scored significantly lower than controls did. Roughly 5 TRBV segments occurring more often in patients than controls included TRBV5-6, TRBV5-1 and TRBV20-1.

The clonotype comes from a girl aged 10-17 years with multiple sclerosis. Material: blood. The rearrangement joins TRBV7-6 to TRBJ2-3; 8 positions agree with TRBD2. CDR3 amino acids: CASSLHPRGGVTDTQYF. The CDR3, as DNA: TGTGCCAGCAGCTTACACCCCCGGGGGGGAGTGACAGATACGCAGTATTTT.